Presented here are 2 T cell receptor beta chains from one specimen sequenced in a study of T-cell reconstitution after alpha-beta-depleted transplantation in children. During its preparation, the TCRbeta library received unique molecular identifiers. TCRdb reprocessed the PCR reads with MiXCR, giving one entry per CDR3 protein. Among approximately 83,000 distinct CDR3 sequences listed, roughly 8.8% were seen once. Sequencing used PBMCs from the stem cell graft donor, obtained from the stem cell graft. The receptors shown here come from a human donor who donated a stem cell graft to a child with congenital amegakaryocytic thrombocytopenia.

CDR3 in DNA: TGTGCCAGCAGCCGCCATGGGACAGGGGGCACTGAAGCTTTCTTT. Translated: CASSRHGTGGTEAFF. This rearrangement joins TRBV3-1 to TRBJ1-1, with 11 bases aligning to TRBD1. Germline CDR1 is LGHDT and CDR2 is YNNKEL (reference sequence). CDR3 size: 15 residues. Trimming cost V 4 bases and J 4 bases; bases outside gene matches: 5.

This clonotype has at least ten counts. J is TRBJ2-2 and V is TRBV5-1; 7 nucleotides match TRBD1. Germline CDR1 is SGHRS and CDR2 is YFSETQ. V shed 4 bases and J 0 bases; nucleotides not matched to a gene: 3. CDR3 length: 15 amino acids. The CDR3 reads CASSATGPNTGELFF. The CDR3 region has the DNA TGCGCCAGCAGCGCGACAGGGCCGAACACCGGGGAGCTGTTTTTT.